This T cell receptor (beta chain) was captured by sequencing in a study of cytomegalovirus exposure and HLA in healthy donors. The study's findings and limits: High sensitivity and specificity were reportedly achieved when the classifier diagnosed cytomegalovirus status. Rarity characterized most TCR sequences, yet some public TCRs appeared in many donors. An analysis done earlier found most TCR beta V segments productive about 87% or about 30% of the time. In a later analysis, most CMV-associated TCR beta chains appeared HLA-restricted.

Primers included in the PCR were 60 Vbeta and 13 Jbeta primers. Sequenced by immunoSEQ multiplex PCR; TCRdb stores in-frame clones only, minus some. The table includes more than 100,000 clones, 76% detected once. Of note for this clone: Its antigen is as yet unknown. A read error may produce the germline difference seen at one junction end.

CDR1 is SGDLS and CDR2 is YYNGEE in the germline V gene. The CDR3 covers 13 residues. The sequenced material came from PBMCs. The chain recombines TRBV9 with TRBJ1-2, with 7 bases identical to TRBD1. This sequence originates from a female donor in good health and CMV-seropositive. The CDR3: CASNMTGCYGHTF. The DNA of the CDR3 is TGTGCCAGCAACATGACAGGGTGCTATGGCCACACCTTC. Looking up the rest from reference TRBV9 and TRBJ1-2 gives the full variable domain: DSGVTQTPKHLITATGQRVTLRCSPRSGDLSVYWYQQSLDQGLQFLIQYYNGEERAKGNILERFSAQQFPDLHSELNLSSLELGDSALYFCASNMTGCYGHTFGSGTRLTVV.